The clone carrying this TCR beta chain was picked up one time. Its antigen remains unidentified. Germline CDR1 is GTSNPN and CDR2 is SVGIG (reference sequence). With 3 bases removed from V and 0 bases from J, the gap between germline ends came to 27 bases. The CDR3 spans 21 residues. This sample stems from a study of shared clonotypes between healthy human individuals. Method: immunoSEQ multiplex PCR; TCRdb's copy keeps in-frame clones and lacks some. Here the sample spans some 1 million clones, roughly 80% being singletons. Study-level findings and limits: What naive subsets generally showed was a larger estimated richness than memory subsets showed. Generation of non-shared clonotypes was less probable than generation of clonotypes shared by all four donors. The represented genetic and exposure-history diversity was limited by the small number of donors.

This clonotype was obtained from a young man in good health. Sequencing input: memory CD4+ T cells sorted from blood. Subset specified: CD45RA-negative fraction. V usage is TRBV30 and J usage is TRBJ1-6, with D maybe TRBD1 (6 bases). This CDR3 is CAWRAPLPGQTQSSYNSPLHF. In nucleotides, the CDR3 is TGTGCCTGGAGGGCCCCCCTTCCGGGACAAACCCAGAGCTCCTATAATTCACCCCTCCACTTT.